This T cell receptor beta chain was found in a study of T cells in Graves' hyperthyroidism and ophthalmopathy. The CDR3 has 14 residues. Germline-derived CDR1 and CDR2 are SGHTA and FQGNSA. The V gene lost 4 bases and the J gene lost 5 bases, with 14 bases spanning the gap. Uncontrolled infection, other autoimmune disease, pregnancy or lactation barred patients from enrollment. Authors of the study amplified TCR beta CDR3 regions from RNA transcripts. The study used the HTBI primer set for a first-round RT-PCR of the TCR CDR3. TCRdb passed the multiplex PCR reads through MiXCR, listing each CDR3 protein once. The sample contains hundreds of thousands of distinct CDR3 sequences, 35% to 40% of which appear only once. This clonotype was recorded a few times. What it binds is unknown. Study-wide points: Clonotypes that were expanded in thyroid above 0.001 mostly appeared in blood too.

Source material: blood. The rearrangement uses TRBV7-2 and TRBJ1-2; D is perhaps TRBD1 (5 bases). This TCR was recovered from a man between 18 and 35 years old with Graves' hyperthyroidism. CDR3 coding DNA: TGTGCCAGCAGCTCCCCGGTTGGGGGATATGGCTACACCTTC. Translated, it gives CASSSPVGGYGYTF.